A single sample is the source of the 14 T cell receptor beta chains below, sequenced in a study of T cell clonality in common variable immunodeficiency. The data were produced by immunoSEQ multiplex PCR, yet TCRdb's version contains in-frame clones alone and is incomplete. The data show about 52,000 clones, with none appearing a single time. The specimen sequenced was peripheral blood mononuclear cells. These receptors were collected from a person aged 18 to 70 in good health.

Note on this clone: The read is 3 residues too short to cover the CDR3 end, so that end is filled in from the germline J gene. The chain uses TRBV5-1 and TRBJ2-1; TRBD2 matches 8 bases. The CDR3 has 17 amino acids. Germline CDR1 is SGHRS and CDR2 is YFSETQ. The J segment lost 0 bases and the V segment lost 8 bases, leaving 13 bases of the junction unmatched. CDR3 bases read: TGCGCCAGTGGTAGCGGGGAGAGATTATACTCCTACAATGAG. It encodes CASGSGERLYSYNE. From start to end, the CDR3 is CASGSGERLYSYNEQFF.

This clone occurred many times. The read finishes 3 residues shy of the CDR3 end, and the germline J gene is used to complete it. The chain carries TRBV2 and TRBJ2-5, with 11 bases that match TRBD2. The CDR3 is made up of 15 amino acids. The germline V gene has CDR1 SNHLY and CDR2 FYNNEI. The ends lost 0 bases at V and 5 bases at J; junction bases unmatched: 2. CDR3 DNA (partial): TGTGCCAGCAGTGAAGCGGCTAGCGGGGGGGAGACC. Translation gives CASSEAASGGET. The whole CDR3 reads CASSEAASGGETQYF. The whole variable domain, remainder taken from reference TRBV2 and TRBJ2-5, is EPEVTQTPSHQVTQMGQEVILRCVPISNHLYFYWYRQILGQKVEFLVSFYNNEISEKSEIFDDQFSVERPDGSNFTLKIRSTKLEDSAMYFCASSEAASGGETQYFGPGTRLLVL.

At least ten counts were recorded for this clone. CDR3 in amino acids: CASSHGGGADTQYF. The sequenced CDR3 bases are TGTGCCAGCAGCCATGGGGGGGGTGCAGATACG. The chain links TRBV5-6 to TRBJ2-3, with 7 bases aligning to TRBD2. The read is 3 residues too short to cover the CDR3 end, so that end is filled in from the germline J gene. Germline CDR1 is SGHDT and CDR2 is YYEEEE. This CDR3 spans 14 amino acids. V shed 4 bases and J 4 bases; nucleotides not matched to a gene: 6.

Only a few counts were recorded for this clone. From the germline J gene comes the end of the CDR3, since the read stops 3 residues before it. The genes are TRBV11-1 and TRBJ2-7; D unresolved. Per the germline V gene, CDR1 is SGHAT and CDR2 is FQDESV (reference sequence). The CDR3 totals 12 residues. V was shortened by 2 bases and J by 5 bases, with 7 bases between the two germline ends. The sequenced part of the CDR3 DNA is TGTGCCAGCAGCTTACAGAACCACGAG. The encoded protein is CASSLQNHE. The entire CDR3 is CASSLQNHEQYF.

This clone was counted a few times. The sequence runs out 3 residues before the end of the CDR3; the remainder is reconstructed from the germline J gene. The V and J genes are TRBV30 and TRBJ1-5; the D gene is possibly TRBD1 (6 bases). The CDR3 runs to 16 residues. CDR1 is GTSNPN and CDR2 is SVGIG in the germline V gene (reference sequence). Trimming removed 1 base from V and 6 bases from J, with 19 bases in between. CDR3 in amino acids: CAWSGGQGRGVQPQHF. CDR3 DNA (partial): TGTGCCTGGAGTGGAGGCCAGGGGCGAGGTGTTCAGCCC.

About this clone: The missing CDR3 end, 3 residues past where the read stops, is filled in from the germline J gene. V usage is TRBV18 and J usage is TRBJ1-2; TRBD1 might be the D (5 bases). This CDR3 is built from 14 residues. Germline values: CDR1 KGHSH, CDR2 LQKENI. The CDR3 region is CASSLKDTTYDYTF. The CDR3 DNA, read in part, is TGTGCCAGCTCACTTAAGGACACGACCTACGAC.

In its sample, this clone was seen many times. The CDR3 protein is CAISERGGKGEQFF. The sequenced part of the CDR3 DNA is TGTGCCATCAGTGAGCGGGGGGGCAAAGGTGAG. The chain couples TRBV10-3 to TRBJ2-1; 8 nucleotides line up with TRBD2. The read gets to within 3 residues of the CDR3 end, and the germline J gene fills in the rest. The CDR3 has 14 residues. Germline assignment: CDR1 ENHRY and CDR2 SYGVKD. With V trimmed by 2 bases and J by 9 bases, 6 bases remained unmatched.

This clone was seen ten or more times. The read comes to an end 3 residues before the CDR3 does, leaving the germline J gene to fill in the end. The rearrangement links TRBV7-9 to TRBJ2-4, with D possibly matching TRBD1 (5 bases). The germline gives CDR1 SEHNR, CDR2 FQNEAQ (reference sequence). V dropped 3 bases and J dropped 1 base, with 7 bases sitting between them. CDR3 size: 14 residues. The CDR3 DNA, read in part, is TGTGCCAGCAGCTTCCAGGGTGCCAAAAACATT. Amino acids: CASSFQGAKNI. The whole CDR3 reads CASSFQGAKNIQYF.

Worth noting for this clone: From the germline J gene comes the end of the CDR3, since the read stops 3 residues before it. The chain combines TRBV13 with TRBJ2-1, with 9 bases matching TRBD2. Unmatched junction bases numbered 13, after V lost 5 bases and J lost 8 bases. In germline, CDR1 is PRHDT, CDR2 FYEKMQ (reference sequence). The CDR3 has 16 residues. The covered CDR3 bases are TGTGCCAGCAGCCCAGGGGGGCGGGGGGGTAGCTATGAG. It specifies CASSPGGRGGSYE. The CDR3 as a whole reads CASSPGGRGGSYEQFF.

This clone came up many times. The CDR3 end falls 3 residues outside the read, so it is completed with the germline J gene. The chain couples TRBV19 to TRBJ1-1; 9 bases map to TRBD1. Trimming took 5 bases from V and 0 from J; bases not matched to a gene: 10. Germline V gene lookup returns CDR1 LNHDA and CDR2 SQIVND (reference sequence). CDR3 length: 17 amino acids. The CDR3 bases that were read are TGTGCCAGTAGTGTCGGGACAGGGAAAAACGTGAACACTGAA. This sequence encodes CASSVGTGKNVNTE. In full, the CDR3 reads CASSVGTGKNVNTEAFF. Full variable domain (outside the CDR3, taken from reference TRBV19 and TRBJ1-1): DGGITQSPKYLFRKEGQNVTLSCEQNLNHDAMYWYRQDPGQGLRLIYYSQIVNDFQKGDIAEGYSVSREKKESFPLTVTSAQKNPTAFYLCASSVGTGKNVNTEAFFGQGTRLTVV.

The sample holds many counts of this clone. The read terminates 3 residues ahead of where the CDR3 ends, so the germline J gene completes it. V gene TRBV30 combines with J gene TRBJ1-3; the D is unclear. Trimming pared 5 bases from V and 1 base from J, leaving 6 bases between. The CDR3 length is 12 residues. Germline loops: CDR1 GTSNPN, CDR2 SVGIG (reference sequence). The CDR3 loop is CAWAGSGNTIYF. CDR3 DNA (partial): TGTGCCTGGGCGGGGTCTGGAAACACC.

This clone was found many times. The sequenced fragment ends 3 residues before the CDR3 boundary, so the rest is inferred from the germline J gene. The V gene is TRBV2, the J gene TRBJ2-3; 9 bases align to TRBD1. In germline, CDR1 is SNHLY, CDR2 FYNNEI. Trimming removed 5 bases from V and 1 base from J; junction bases left unmatched: 4. There are 15 residues in the CDR3. CDR3 DNA (partial): TGTGCCAGCAGTAAACAGGGGGCTGGCACAGATACG. Its translation: CASSKQGAGTDT. Given in full, the CDR3 is CASSKQGAGTDTQYF.

This clone occurred many times. The CDR3 end falls 3 residues outside the read, so it is completed with the germline J gene. The chain joins TRBV6-1 to TRBJ2-5, with D hard to call. This CDR3 has 16 residues. The V and J ends lost 4 bases and 5 bases respectively, with 20 bases between them. The germline V gene has CDR1 MNHNS and CDR2 SASEGT. The CDR3 is CASSGVSVGPGETQYF. The part of the CDR3 DNA that was read is TGTGCCAGCAGTGGGGTTTCGGTTGGGCCTGGGGAGACC.

At least ten counts were recorded for this clone. The DNA ends 3 residues before the CDR3 does, and the rest of the CDR3 is filled in from the germline J gene. The chain couples TRBV18 to TRBJ2-2, with TRBD2 as a possible D gene (7 bases). From germline, CDR1 is KGHSH and CDR2 LQKENI. The CDR3 sequence is 16 residues long. Trimming removed 3 bases at V and 1 base at J, with 12 bases between. The sequenced part of the CDR3 DNA is TGTGCCAGCTCACCGAGGGGGGGACAGAACACCGGGGAG. It translates to CASSPRGGQNTGE. The entire CDR3 is CASSPRGGQNTGELFF.